This T cell receptor beta chain was captured by sequencing in a study of OX40 agonist ivuxolimab in advanced cancers. In terms of the full investigation: The costimulatory receptor OX40 (CD134) was targeted by ivuxolimab, a fully human IgG2 agonistic monoclonal antibody. Intravenous ivuxolimab was administered to patients every 2 weeks at six dose levels: 0.01, 0.1, 0.3, 1.5, 3 and 10 mg/kg. Among the roughly 52 dose-escalation patients, 19 had hepatocellular carcinoma, around 15 melanoma, 9 renal cell carcinoma and 9 head and neck cancer. In the dose-escalation cohort, 75% to 85% of patients were male, and the mean age was roughly 60 years with a range of about 23 to 79. Patients were allowed to have had prior anti-PD-1, anti-PD-L1 or anti-CTLA-4 therapy, and 40% of the dose-escalation patients had been treated with checkpoint inhibitors. Partial responses were achieved by three dose-escalation patients, of whom one had hepatocellular carcinoma and two had cutaneous melanoma. The purpose of peripheral TCRbeta sequencing was to test whether ivuxolimab changed TCR sequence diversity and led to clonal T-cell expansion. The paper describes the monotherapy dose-escalation part (N ≈ 50 patients) of the phase I trial of ivuxolimab.

For sequencing of the TCRbeta CDR3 region, genomic DNA was extracted from the sorted cells. TCRbeta CDR3 regions were sequenced using the immunoSEQ Assay. Imported from immuneACCESS, the table was reduced by TCRdb to in-frame sequences with V and J called. These copies leave out some clones; in studies compared against another copy, an unresolved V gene accounts for under half, and the cause of the remainder is not known. This sample holds about 60,000 clones; more than 80% were observed only once. The ten largest clones capture 11% to 15% of the sample. The CDR3 spans 15 residues, from the cysteine through the phenylalanine. Of the read, only the CDR3 DNA is kept; its 45 bases are in frame from base 1. V is trimmed back by 1 base and J by 5 bases, and the junction contains 4 bases that no gene match accounts for. Reading the germline V gene (reference sequence) gives CDR1 MNHEY and CDR2 SMNVEV. Beyond this particular receptor, the publication reports: At doses of 0.1 to 3.0 mg/kg, clonal expansion of both CD4+ and CD8+ T cells in blood was seen between baseline and week 6. After ivuxolimab, CD8+ T cells had more expanded clones than CD4+ T cells on average. In partial responders in the 0.1-3.0 mg/kg groups, normalized peripheral clonal expansion was found to be among the lowest, especially among CD8+ T cells. Low levels of normalized T-cell clonal expansion were also seen in some nonresponding patients. Which antigens the clonally expanded peripheral T cells were specific for was not determined.

The trial excluded patients who had a history of autoimmune disease or were on systemic immunosuppression. Peripheral blood for TCR sequencing was drawn from every dose cohort at baseline, at cycle 4 day 1 and at cycle 7 day 1. The samples were taken from a phase I, first-in-human, multicenter, open-label dose-escalation trial of ivuxolimab. Adults with locally advanced or metastatic melanoma, renal cell, hepatocellular, or head and neck squamous cell carcinoma were enrolled in the trial. Before TCR sequencing, CD4+ T cells and CD8+ T cells from peripheral blood were sorted into separate populations. Note on this clone: This clone's antigen is unknown. No quality values exist for individual bases; no much larger clone is one base distant.

The sequenced sample was CD4+ or CD8+ T cells sorted from blood, obtained in a trial of the OX40 agonist ivuxolimab. Here the chain combines TRBV27 and TRBJ2-1, and TRBD1 matches 8 of the central bases. The source of this sequence is an adult with an advanced solid tumor such as melanoma, head and neck, liver or kidney cancer. The CDR3 amino acid sequence is: CASSLWTGSHNEQFF. The DNA reads TGTGCCAGCAGTTTATGGACAGGGAGCCACAATGAGCAGTTCTTC.